One sample yielded the 11 T cell receptor beta chains listed below, sequenced in a study of T cells of healthy individuals. In TCRdb, the 5' RACE reads were re-called with MiXCR into one record per CDR3 protein. The sample lists 85,000 to 100,000 distinct CDR3 sequences; roughly a sixth were seen once. These receptors were obtained from a human donor in good health.

J is TRBJ2-7 and V is TRBV28; possibly TRBD2 for D (6 bases). V was cut by 5 bases and J by 8 bases, with 16 bases left in between. This CDR3 region has 13 residues. The germline V gene encodes CDR1 MDHEN and CDR2 SYDVKM. The CDR3, as DNA: TGTGCCAGCAGTCCACGGGACTCCCCTCAGCAGTACTTC. Its protein is CASSPRDSPQQYF.

This clonotype was seen more than once but under ten times. J is TRBJ2-7 and V is TRBV28, with D possibly matching TRBD1 (8 bases). The CDR3 is 16 amino acids. Trimming removed 5 bases from V and 3 bases from J, with 20 bases in between. CDR1 and CDR2 (germline): MDHEN, SYDVKM. DNA of the CDR3: TGTGCCAGCAGTCCTCCCTACACAGGGGGGGTCTACGAGCAGTACTTC. This translates into CASSPPYTGGVYEQYF.

This clonotype appeared a few times. J is TRBJ2-5 and V is TRBV29-1, with 9 nucleotides matching TRBD1. CDR3 size: 12 residues. Germline lookup yields CDR1 SQVTM and CDR2 ANQGSEA. The V gene end was trimmed by 4 bases and the J gene end by 4 bases; junction bases not matched to a gene: 1. The CDR3 nucleotides are TGCAGCGTTGGACAGGGGGGAGAGACCCAGTACTTC. This encodes CSVGQGGETQYF. Variable domain in full (rest from reference TRBV29-1 and TRBJ2-5): SAVISQKPSRDICQRGTSLTIQCQVDSQVTMMFWYRQQPGQSLTLIATANQGSEATYESGFVIDKFPISRPNLTFSTLTVSNMSPEDSSIYLCSVGQGGETQYFGPGTRLLVL.

The table lists this clonotype with a few counts. The V and J genes are TRBV21-1 and TRBJ2-4; TRBD1 is the table's D call, not checked against the DNA. TRBV21-1 is described as a pseudogene. The length of the CDR3 is 18 residues. CDR3 residues: CASSTRRGTALAKNIQYF. CDR3 coding DNA: TGTGCCAGCAGCACCCGGAGGGGGACAGCTCTAGCCAAAAACATTCAGTACTTC.

This clonotype has a count of ten or more. V gene TRBV6-2 or TRBV6-3 combines with J gene TRBJ1-1, with 9 bases that match TRBD1. V was clipped by 2 bases and J by 5 bases; unmatched bases: 6. CDR3 length equals 15 residues. CDR1 and CDR2 from the germline V gene are MNHEY and SVGEGT. This chain's CDR3 is CASSYGGTGWTEAFF. CDR3 DNA: TGTGCCAGCAGTTACGGTGGGACAGGGTGGACTGAAGCTTTCTTT.

This chain links TRBV7-2 with TRBJ2-7; D perhaps matches TRBD2 (5 bases). From germline, CDR1 is SGHTA and CDR2 FQGNSA. Deletions cut 1 base from V and 0 bases from J, with 7 bases between. There are 14 residues in the CDR3. CDR3: CASSLVSASYEQYF. The DNA for the CDR3 is TGTGCCAGCAGCTTAGTTAGCGCCTCCTACGAGCAGTACTTC.

V is TRBV5-1 and J is TRBJ1-2; no clear D gene. Germline CDR1 reads SGHRS; CDR2 reads YFSETQ. This CDR3 spans 15 amino acids. V was trimmed by 0 bases and J by 3 bases, leaving 12 bases between them. The CDR3 loop reads CASSLGHHPDYGYTF. The CDR3 nucleotides read TGCGCCAGCAGCTTGGGGCACCATCCGGACTATGGCTACACCTTC.

At least ten counts were recorded for this clonotype. The V and J genes are TRBV28 and TRBJ1-4; D uncertain. The CDR3 extends over 13 amino acids. Germline-derived CDR1 and CDR2 are MDHEN and SYDVKM. V was cut by 8 bases and J by 7 bases, with 14 bases left in between. The CDR3 region is CASLSYGSEKLFF. As DNA, the CDR3 is TGTGCCAGCCTCTCCTACGGCAGTGAAAAACTGTTTTTT.

This chain uses TRBV14 with TRBJ2-7; the D is unclear. Trimming cost V 4 bases and J 5 bases, with 9 bases left between them. The CDR3 contains 12 residues. CDR1 is SGHDN, CDR2 FVKESK, per germline. CDR3 nucleotides: TGTGCCAGCAGCCTACTTCGGAACGAGCAGTACTTC. This codes for CASSLLRNEQYF.

The genes are TRBV20-1 and TRBJ2-2; TRBD2 matches at 10 bases. Trimming cost V 5 bases and J 5 bases; bases outside gene matches: 8. The CDR3 contains 15 residues. CDR1 and CDR2 from the germline V gene are DFQATT and SNEGSKA (reference sequence). The CDR3 DNA follows: TGCAGTGCTCAGAGCGGGGGGGCCCAAACCGGGGAGCTGTTTTTT. Translating it yields CSAQSGGAQTGELFF.

The CDR3 bases are TGTGCCAGCAGTCCCCTCGCAGGGGGGGAGACCCAGTACTTC. This translates into CASSPLAGGETQYF. The J gene is TRBJ2-5, the V gene TRBV28, with D possibly TRBD1 on 7 matching bases. The V gene lost 5 bases and the J gene lost 5 bases, with 15 bases spanning the gap. The germline V gene has CDR1 MDHEN and CDR2 SYDVKM. The CDR3 is 14 amino acids.